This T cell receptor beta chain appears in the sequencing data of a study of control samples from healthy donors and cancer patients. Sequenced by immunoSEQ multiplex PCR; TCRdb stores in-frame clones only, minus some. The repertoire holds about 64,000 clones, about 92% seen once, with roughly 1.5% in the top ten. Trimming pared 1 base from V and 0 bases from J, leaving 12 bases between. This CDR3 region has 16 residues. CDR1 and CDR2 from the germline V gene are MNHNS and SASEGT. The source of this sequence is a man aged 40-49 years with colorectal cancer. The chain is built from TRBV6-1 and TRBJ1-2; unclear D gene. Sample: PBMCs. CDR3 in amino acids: CASSEEVREANYGYTF. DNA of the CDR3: TGTGCCAGCAGTGAAGAAGTGAGAGAAGCTAACTATGGCTACACCTTC.